This paragraph covers one TCR beta chain sequence. The V end was cut by 2 bases, the J end by 1 base, with 6 bases between. Germline V gene lookup returns CDR1 WSHSY and CDR2 SAAADI. The CDR3 runs 14 residues. The source of the sample is a study of shared clonotypes between healthy human individuals. In the study overall: Ranging from 18 to 49 in age, donors were a couple of women and three men.

The data were produced by immunoSEQ multiplex PCR, yet TCRdb's version contains in-frame clones alone and is incomplete. The sample comprises some 2,100,000 clones, approximately 95% of which are singletons, and over 0.1% rests with the top ten. The sequence was obtained from a man aged 18 to 30 in good health. The genes are TRBV10-2 and TRBJ1-5; D ambiguous. The specimen was naive CD4+ T cells sorted from blood. Subset meaning: CD45RA+ positively selected. CDR3 nucleotide sequence: TGCGCCAGCAGTGAGATGGGGAGCAATCAGCCCCAGCATTTT. It is translated as CASSEMGSNQPQHF.